This T cell receptor beta chain derives from a study of cytomegalovirus exposure and HLA in healthy donors (dated by TCRdb to 2015 to 2018). Broadly, across the study: An earlier analysis of 587 of the donors reported roughly 300 Gb of sequence data and around 110 million unique TCR beta sequences obtained from approximately 180 million T cells. Around 320 gigabases of sequencing data and 70 million to 100 million unique TCR sequences were included in an early release covering roughly 600 HLA-typed donors. Of the roughly 410 genotyped donors, roughly 80% were placed in the genetic ancestry cluster associated with self-reported Caucasian donors. The study was designed to test whether signatures of past pathogen exposure could be identified by cataloging public T cell receptors. The T cell repertoires of 666 subjects were profiled by immunosequencing and related to cytomegalovirus serostatus. Besides the first cohort of 666 subjects, a separate validation cohort made up of roughly 120 different subjects was used. To predict cytomegalovirus infection status, the study combined high-throughput TCR immunosequencing, statistical association of individual TCRs with disease status, and machine learning. A later analysis re-analyzed previously published TCR beta repertoires from roughly 600 donors and added high-resolution HLA genotyping to study TCR occurrence patterns. The later analysis used no new phenotypic data to find candidate immune exposures, relying instead on TCR beta sequences and their occurrence across donors. An earlier analysis of around 580 of the donors used high-throughput TCR beta sequencing to judge whether each TCR beta V gene segment behaved as functional or pseudogenic. Donor age, sex, ethnicity and CMV serostatus were collected together with the repertoire data. In a later genetic analysis, genome-wide SNP genotypes for about three fifths of the roughly 670 donors were used, and that subset was treated as a discovery cohort. All discovery cohort repertoires had been generated using a single sequencing platform. Class I and class II HLA loci were covered by the typing at four-digit resolution. Typing coverage varied by locus: roughly 620-630 donors for A, B, C, DRB1 and DQB1; roughly 500 for DQA1; over 600 for DPA1; 450 to 480 for DPB1. Because of strong linkage in the cohort, four or five DR-DQ haplotypes were treated as single units for association and clustering. Across around 400 genotyped donors of the cohort, an average of roughly 250,000 unique TCR beta nucleotide sequences per donor were sequenced, and approximately 17% of those sequences were non-productive. Summary of the overall study and its limitations: In the study, 150 to 200 TCR beta chains were listed as associated with cytomegalovirus. In both the original and validation cohorts, the classifier was reported to diagnose cytomegalovirus status with high specificity and sensitivity. Some IMGT-functional V segments, including TRBV6-2 and TRBV6-3, could not be distinguished by the 87-base-pair reads and were therefore excluded. When HLA alleles, especially DR and DQ, strongly co-occurred, TCR associations were difficult to assign to individual alleles. V-gene and J-gene trimming of TCR beta chains was associated with a missense DCLRE1C variant in a later genetic analysis, and the association was replicated in an independent cohort. According to a later analysis, most CMV-associated TCR beta chains appeared to be HLA-restricted, and the HLA associations seemed to be driven largely by CMV exposure. This cohort had only TCR beta chains sequenced, and the lack of alpha or paired-chain data limited which features could be detected. CMV serostatus was the only immune exposure information available for the cohort. A further reported finding was that TCR beta sequences accurately predicted the HLA-A and HLA-B alleles for most subjects in the first cohort. Because counts were too low, about 18 rarely observed V segments, including chromosome 9 orphons, were left out of the earlier analysis of some 600 of the donors. In an earlier analysis of some 550 of the donors, most TCR beta V segments were observed in productive rearrangements about 87% or about 30% of the time, broadly matching IMGT annotations. At a false discovery rate of 0.05, a later analysis linked roughly 17,000 TCR beta sequences to specific HLA alleles. Compared with the roughly 670-donor mean, donors in an Asian-associated ancestry cluster had fewer N-insertions in productive TCRs, according to a later genetic analysis. Because HLA typing was unavailable for some donors at each locus, only the typed subset was used in association tests. According to a later analysis, parvovirus B19, influenza, CMV and Epstein-Barr virus appeared linked to several top co-occurrence clusters. Across donors, most TCR sequences were observed very rarely, whereas some public TCRs were present in many individuals. Sequencing depth was assumed to be roughly uniform across donors in the presence/absence analyses, though that assumption may not hold. A cluster of highly shared sequence variants was judged likely to be a technical artifact of the sequencing pipeline. A later analysis found that TCR association rates varied across HLA loci, with DRB1 alleles showing the most associated TCRs and HLA-C alleles the fewest. Compared with equally common non-associated chains, HLA-associated TCR beta chains in a later analysis were more clonally expanded and had lower generation probabilities. Linkage disequilibrium might explain the correlated functional status among segregating V segments, but an unknown experimental factor could not be ruled out. In vitro tests confirmed that a few of the cytomegalovirus-associated TCR beta chains recognize cytomegalovirus antigens. It was suggested by the authors that the approach could potentially be generalized to other disease states and immunological phenotypes.

The library relied on the immunoSEQ multiplex PCR assay. A mixture of 60 forward primers for TCR Vbeta segments and 13 reverse primers for TCR Jbeta segments was used in the multiplex PCR. The CDR3 region of rearranged TCR beta genes was amplified from genomic DNA with a multiplex PCR assay. On the Illumina HiSeq System, the amplified TCR beta libraries were sequenced as 87-base-pair reads. As for how the authors treated the data: A later analysis counted tens of millions of unique TCR beta chains across the approximately 700 repertoires, and 9.5 million to 11 million of these chains were shared by at least two donors. Raw reads were error-corrected and collapsed into unique sequences by a nearest-neighbor algorithm in which closely related sequences were merged to remove PCR and sequencing errors. Alignment of CDR3 sequences to IMGT reference sequences was used to assign V, D and J gene segments. For a sequence to be retained, a match of at least six nucleotides to both a V gene segment and a J gene segment was required. Rearrangements were called productive when the CDR3 lacked stop codons and stayed in frame with V and J; all others were non-productive. Following IMGT convention, CDR3 was defined as the stretch from the second conserved V-encoded cysteine up to the conserved J-encoded phenylalanine. In an earlier analysis of around 540 of the donors, sequences lacking an unambiguous match to a single V gene segment were excluded. In an earlier analysis of 587 of the donors, V segments were called functional above 56.7% productive rearrangements and were called segregating when the between-donor standard deviation exceeded 5%. A statistical classification framework was built to diagnose cytomegalovirus status from the catalog of TCR beta chain sequences. A later analysis assigned V and J genes by comparing TCR nucleotide sequences with IMGT/GENE-DB human TR gene sequences. The TCRdist pipeline was used in a later analysis to assign CDR3 sequences and most-parsimonious VDJ recombination scenarios. In a later analysis, each TCR beta chain was defined by its CDR3 amino acid sequence together with its V-gene family, and reads lacking a unique V-gene family were excluded. A later analysis removed roughly 590 highly shared, low-generation-probability nucleotide sequences to deal with suspected cross-contamination and a sequencing artifact. For each public chain, a later analysis derived a clonal expansion index from normalized ranks of inferred template counts within each repertoire. In a later analysis, generation probabilities were computed with a VDJ recombination model fitted to out-of-frame rearrangements, and the resulting probabilities were checked against IGoR. A later analysis scored TCR-TCR, TCR-HLA and TCR-CMV co-occurrence with hypergeometric tests, applying a repertoire-size bias correction to TCR pairs. To estimate false discovery rates, a later analysis permuted the HLA or CMV assignments 20 times. In a later analysis, co-occurring TCRs were grouped using DBSCAN, and TCRdist sequence similarity was added for clustering within HLA-allele-positive subsets. For co-occurrence clustering, repertoires with fewer than 30,000 or more than 120,000 public chains were excluded, along with roughly 5 repertoires with anomalous nucleotide sharing. Not all clones reach the TCRdb copy of this immuneACCESS table, which keeps in-frame sequences only. Checked studies attribute under half of the gap to unresolved V genes and leave the rest unexplained. V, J and clone size are those of that table, while D and trimming were read from the DNA. The sample records around 180,000 clones, approximately 71% of which are singletons. The ten largest account for approximately 1.5% of the sample.

The cohort was made up of 650 to 700 healthy bone marrow donors. All cohort members were sampled while nominally healthy, although unrecorded immune exposures were likely present. The donor tested CMV seronegative and was one of the 352 seronegative cohort members. A peripheral blood sample was collected from each donor, and TCR beta sequencing was performed on peripheral blood mononuclear cells. The Qiagen DNeasy Blood Extraction Kit was used to extract genomic DNA from the blood cell samples. Turning to this clone: The antigen it binds to is not known. Base qualities were left out, and no much larger clone turns up one base away.

The germline V gene encodes CDR1 LNHNV and CDR2 YYDKDF (reference sequence). Unmatched junction bases come to 5, with V trimmed by 1 base and J by 3 bases. The CDR3 contains 16 residues, cysteine and phenylalanine counted. The retained sequence is limited to the CDR3, 48 bases, with the frame set at the first base. The specimen sequenced was PBMCs. The sequence came from a girl under 18 in good health and CMV-seronegative. The chain joins TRBV15 to TRBJ2-3; TRBD1 matches 9 bases in the middle. The CDR3 has the sequence CATSRVPGTGTDTQYF. The nucleotide sequence is given as TGTGCCACCAGCAGAGTTCCCGGGACAGGGACAGATACGCAGTATTTT.